Listed below are T cell receptor beta chains from one sample, sequenced in a study of post-analysis software for immune sequencing data. TCRdb ran MiXCR on the PCR reads and lists one entry per CDR3 protein. This sample has roughly 600,000 distinct CDR3 sequences, with roughly 40% found just once. The sample taken for sequencing was blood. Receptors were obtained from a girl aged 5-17 years with multiple sclerosis. CDR3s include the opening cysteine and the closing phenylalanine or tryptophan. The order of the fields is V gene, CDR3 length, J gene, CDR3 protein.

TRBV12-3/TRBV12-4	13	TRBJ2-5	CAGMTGGGETQYF
TRBV7-6	19	TRBJ2-2	CASSIPELAGDLNTGELFF
TRBV7-2	14	TRBJ2-7	CASSPGTNPGEQYF
TRBV5-1	13	TRBJ1-1	CASGTGLNTEAFF
TRBV7-8	18	TRBJ2-1	CASSLTLAGYAGHYEQFF
TRBV10-3	15	NA	CAISETAGGEYEQYF
TRBV6-5	16	TRBJ1-1	CASSPTGYTVNTEAFF
TRBV4-1	15	TRBJ2-3	CASSHEPGPTDTQYF
TRBV12-3/TRBV12-4	15	TRBJ2-7	CASIYSGIGSYEQYF
TRBV5-5	14	TRBJ1-2	CASSLEKTIYGYTF
TRBV29-1	12	TRBJ2-5	CSARQGEETQYF
TRBV6-1	17	TRBJ2-1	CASSQGGLAGGFNEQFF
TRBV7-9	16	TRBJ1-2	CASSPPRTGGNGGYTF
TRBV20-1	12	TRBJ1-1	CSALDPATEAFF
TRBV14	15	TRBJ1-2	CASSQEWGGYYGYTF
TRBV5-1	15	TRBJ2-6	CASNEQGTGANVLTF
TRBV20-1	16	TRBJ2-1	CSASRTGTSVYNEQFF
TRBV5-1	13	TRBJ1-4	CASSPGGAEKLFF
TRBV12-3/TRBV12-4	13	TRBJ1-4	CASSFRIREKLFF
TRBV11-3	15	TRBJ2-7	CASSFSTLSFYEQYF
TRBV4-1	15	TRBJ2-1	CASSQESGGGNEQFF
TRBV3-1	14	TRBJ2-4	CASSSGDPEGIQYF
TRBV12-3/TRBV12-4	16	TRBJ2-3	CASSTRLAGRTDTQYF
TRBV5-1	14	TRBJ1-4	CASSLVAPEEKLFF
TRBV12-3/TRBV12-4	15	TRBJ2-1	CASSLAQGANNEQFF
TRBV29-1	17	TRBJ1-1	CSVEPKWGGTVNTEAFF
TRBV15	11	TRBJ1-2	CATSRDGGYTF
TRBV7-9	18	TRBJ2-1	CASRPGGLAGSPYNEQFF
TRBV5-1	15	TRBJ2-5	CASSLSLGLAETQYF
TRBV5-1	14	TRBJ2-2	CASSRSANTGELFF
TRBV4-1	15	NA	CASSQAPTADGTQYF
TRBV12-3/TRBV12-4	15	TRBJ2-3	CASSPRGGQADTQYF
TRBV11-2	13	TRBJ2-3	CASSLEVADTQYF
TRBV5-1	15	TRBJ2-1	CACSLAGTDYNEQFF
TRBV5-1	13	TRBJ2-5	CASSLNLVETQYF
TRBV7-8	16	TRBJ2-7	CASSFKLAAFPYEQYF
TRBV24-1	18	TRBJ2-1	CATSDTRLAGGRRNEQFF
TRBV6-5	13	TRBJ2-2	CASGDLATGELFF
TRBV24-1	13	TRBJ1-1	CATRREGGTEAFF
TRBV5-4	16	TRBJ2-1	CASSQRSLGAYNEQFF
TRBV3-1	15	TRBJ1-3	CAIKDGRHSGNTIYF
TRBV7-8	17	TRBJ1-2	CASSLAPTGPHYYGYTF
TRBV10-3	12	TRBJ2-5	CAISLGTPSQYF
TRBV20-1	14	TRBJ2-7	CSARLRGPRGEQYF
TRBV29-1	13	TRBJ2-3	CSVEEAGADTQYF
TRBV12-3/TRBV12-4	12	TRBJ2-1	CASSLNMNEQFF
TRBV7-3	16	TRBJ2-3	CASSLVAGRSTDTQYF
TRBV6-5	16	NA	CASRGMRIRRIETQYF
TRBV7-6	15	TRBJ2-4	CASSPRGRAPNIQYF
TRBV20-1	12	TRBJ1-2	CSAPTGDYGYTF
TRBV5-6	17	TRBJ1-2	CASSLFRGRGRGYGYTF
TRBV2	14	TRBJ1-4	CASRAGTANEKLFF
TRBV29-1	13	TRBJ1-4	CSVEGATNEKLFF
TRBV15	16	TRBJ1-5	CATSSPRDGNNQPQHF
TRBV4-1	17	TRBJ1-1	CASSQVFGGQRFTEAFF
TRBV4-1	18	TRBJ2-1	CASSQALIAGRGGNEQFF
TRBV27	16	TRBJ1-2	CASTPSGDASNYGYTF
TRBV6-5	15	TRBJ2-7	CASSYSPGQGYEQYF
TRBV20-1	14	TRBJ2-7	CSATGNSLLHEQYF